The 30 T cell receptor beta chains in this list originate from one sample, sequenced in a study of CD8 T cells in ankylosing spondylitis. TCRdb recomputed calls from the 5' RACE reads with MiXCR, one row per CDR3 protein. The profile shows some 71,000 distinct CDR3 sequences, about 5% of them singletons. Sequencing input: blood, either unsorted or a sorted T cell fraction (not recorded which). The receptor set was obtained from a male donor with ankylosing spondylitis or in good health (not recorded which).

There are many counts of this clonotype. The chain combines TRBV6-2 or TRBV6-3 with TRBJ1-5, with 7 bases aligning to TRBD1. Germline values: CDR1 MNHEY, CDR2 SVGEGT. V dropped 6 bases and J dropped 0; count of bases not matched to a gene: 11. The CDR3 runs 17 residues. The CDR3 bases are TGTGCCAGCAGCCCCCCGGGACAGTCCTATAGCAATCAGCCCCAGCATTTT. It is translated as CASSPPGQSYSNQPQHF.

This clonotype was counted ten times or more. The V call is TRBV5-5, the J call TRBJ1-2, with D possibly being TRBD1 (6 bases). Deletions cut 2 bases from V and 4 bases from J, with 9 bases between. This CDR3 has 13 amino acids. The germline CDR1 and CDR2 sequences are SGHKS and YYEKEE (reference sequence). In DNA form, the CDR3 reads TGTGCCAGCAGCTTAGGGGGAAGCTATGGCTACACCTTC. It encodes CASSLGGSYGYTF.

This clonotype was recorded at least ten times. The J gene is TRBJ2-3, the V gene TRBV4-3, with 7 bases aligning to TRBD1. Trimming removed 0 bases from V and 6 bases from J; junction bases left unmatched: 6. This CDR3 has 15 residues. Germline V CDR1 and CDR2: LGHNA, YSLEER. Here the CDR3 DNA reads TGCGCCAGCAGCCAAGAGGGACAGTATGGGGATACGCAGTATTTT. Translation gives CASSQEGQYGDTQYF.

The sample holds many counts of this clonotype. This sequence joins TRBV9 and TRBJ1-4; 10 bases are a match to TRBD1. The trim removed 3 bases at V and 5 bases at J, leaving 13 bases unmatched. CDR1 is SGDLS and CDR2 is YYNGEE in the germline V gene. This CDR3 spans 18 amino acids. CDR3 protein: CASSAPGTGDPVNEKLFF. The CDR3 region has the DNA TGTGCCAGCAGCGCGCCCGGGACAGGGGATCCGGTGAATGAAAAACTGTTTTTT.

This clonotype was observed many times. In DNA form, the CDR3 reads TGCGCCAGCAGCTTGTCCGCGGGGGCGATCCCAGAGACCCAGTACTTC. Protein: CASSLSAGAIPETQYF. The J gene is TRBJ2-5, the V gene TRBV5-1, with a possible D match to TRBD2 (7 bases). Germline V CDR1 and CDR2: SGHRS, YFSETQ. V was trimmed by 1 base and J by 4 bases, leaving 17 bases between them. This CDR3 is 16 amino acids long.

This chain links TRBV18 with TRBJ2-1; tentatively, D is TRBD1 (6 bases). Trimming cost V 3 bases and J 9 bases, with 18 bases left between them. CDR1 is KGHSH and CDR2 is LQKENI in the germline V gene. The length of the CDR3 is 15 residues. The CDR3 protein is CASSPSTGIYGEQFF. CDR3 DNA: TGTGCCAGCTCACCCTCAACAGGGATCTACGGTGAGCAGTTCTTC. Using reference TRBV18 and TRBJ2-1 for the parts outside the CDR3, the full variable domain is NAGVMQNPRHLVRRRGQEARLRCSPMKGHSHVYWYRQLPEEGLKFMVYLQKENIIDESGMPKERFSAEFPKEGPSILRIQQVVRGDSAAYFCASSPSTGIYGEQFFGPGTRLTVL.

This clonotype has a count of ten or more. The genes are TRBV3-1 and TRBJ2-2, with TRBD2 matching over 8 bases. The junction had 10 bases not matched to a gene; V was cut back by 0 bases and J by 4 bases. Germline loops: CDR1 LGHDT, CDR2 YNNKEL (reference sequence). The CDR3 contains 18 residues. CDR3 in amino acids: CASSQELAGTTFTGELFF. CDR3 DNA sequence: TGTGCCAGCAGCCAAGAGTTAGCGGGGACCACTTTCACCGGGGAGCTGTTTTTT. Complete variable domain (other parts from reference TRBV3-1 and TRBJ2-2): DTAVSQTPKYLVTQMGNDKSIKCEQNLGHDTMYWYKQDSKKFLKIMFSYNNKELIINETVPNRFSPKSPDKAHLNLHINSLELGDSAVYFCASSQELAGTTFTGELFFGEGSRLTVL.

This clonotype came up many times. The V call is TRBV28, the J call TRBJ2-1; the D gene is possibly TRBD2 (5 bases). CDR1 is MDHEN, CDR2 SYDVKM, per germline. V was clipped by 5 bases and J by 9 bases, with 17 bases between them. The CDR3 has 14 amino acids. The CDR3 DNA sequence: TGTGCCAGCAGTACGGGGAGTTATGGGTCTGAGCAGTTCTTC. Translating it yields CASSTGSYGSEQFF.

Many counts were recorded for this clonotype. CDR3 DNA sequence: TGTGCCAGCAGTTACGCCGATCGGAGCAATCAGCCCCAGCATTTT. Translation gives CASSYADRSNQPQHF. This chain links TRBV6-2 or TRBV6-3 with TRBJ1-5; D is unclear. Trimming stripped 2 bases from V and 1 base from J, with 9 bases between. The CDR3 covers 15 residues. CDR1 MNHEY and CDR2 SVGEGT come from the germline V gene.

This clonotype was seen at least ten times. The V gene is TRBV6-2 or TRBV6-3, the J gene TRBJ2-7; the D gene could be TRBD1 or TRBD2 (5 bases each). Trimming stripped 5 bases from V and 4 bases from J, with 21 bases between. Germline loops: CDR1 MNHEY, CDR2 SVGEGT. The CDR3 contains 16 residues. CDR3 nucleotide sequence: TGTGCCAGCAGTGACGGGACGCAACCTCCCAAATACGAGCAGTACTTC. This gives the protein CASSDGTQPPKYEQYF.

This clonotype was observed many times. The V call is TRBV10-2, the J call TRBJ1-3; no reliable D call. V dropped 2 bases and J dropped 5 bases, with 4 bases sitting between them. The CDR3 is 12 residues long. CDR1 and CDR2 from the germline V gene are WSHSY and SAAADI. This CDR3 is CASSEGRNTIYF. The CDR3 DNA follows: TGCGCCAGCAGTGAGGGGAGAAACACCATATATTTT.

This clonotype was counted at least ten times. This chain links TRBV28 with TRBJ2-3, with D possibly TRBD2 on 5 matching bases. The V gene lost 1 base and the J gene lost 1 base, with 9 bases spanning the gap. Germline lookup yields CDR1 MDHEN and CDR2 SYDVKM. The CDR3 loop spans 15 amino acids. In DNA form, the CDR3 reads TGTGCCAGCAGTTTATCGATCGGGGGCACAGATACGCAGTATTTT. This translates into CASSLSIGGTDTQYF.

This clonotype was counted ten times or more. The rearrangement links TRBV21-1 to TRBJ2-4; TRBD1, as called in the table, went unchecked against the DNA. TRBV21-1 is shown as a pseudogene. CDR3 length: 17 residues. DNA of the CDR3: TGTGCCAGCAGCAAAGTAGGTGGCAGGGTGGCCAAAAACATTCAGTACTTC. This translates into CASSKVGGRVAKNIQYF.

This clonotype was detected ten times or more. The chain recombines TRBV20-1 with TRBJ2-1; no clear D gene. Trimming shortened V by 5 bases and J by 4 bases, and 9 bases separated the two germline ends. The V gene's germline CDR1 is DFQATT and CDR2 SNEGSKA (reference sequence). The CDR3 is 12 amino acids. CDR3 loop: CSAPEGYNEQFF. CDR3 DNA: TGCAGTGCTCCCGAAGGTTACAATGAGCAGTTCTTC.

This clonotype was observed many times. The rearrangement uses TRBV9 and TRBJ1-4; no clear D gene. Germline CDR1 is SGDLS and CDR2 is YYNGEE. Trimming removed 3 bases at V and 0 bases at J, with 9 bases between. This CDR3 region has 15 residues. In DNA, the CDR3 is TGTGCCAGCAGCGGCCACGGATCAACTAATGAAAAACTGTTTTTT. It specifies CASSGHGSTNEKLFF. The variable domain in full, with the rest retrieved from reference TRBV9 and TRBJ1-4, is DSGVTQTPKHLITATGQRVTLRCSPRSGDLSVYWYQQSLDQGLQFLIQYYNGEERAKGNILERFSAQQFPDLHSELNLSSLELGDSALYFCASSGHGSTNEKLFFGSGTQLSVL.

In its sample, this clonotype was seen many times. The genes are TRBV3-1 and TRBJ2-2; no clear D gene. The CDR3 covers 15 residues. CDR1 is LGHDT, CDR2 YNNKEL, per germline (reference sequence). V lost 2 bases and J lost 2, with 9 bases in between. As DNA, the CDR3 is TGTGCCAGCAGCCAACGTCGACTTAACACCGGGGAGCTGTTTTTT. Translation: CASSQRRLNTGELFF.

This clonotype was counted ten times or more. The CDR3 DNA follows: TGTGCCAGCAGTTTAGTGACTGGTGAAGCTTTCTTT. As protein: CASSLVTGEAFF. The genes are TRBV27 and TRBJ1-1, with D unresolved. V lost 2 bases, J lost 7 bases, and 8 bases lay in between. CDR3 length: 12 residues. The germline CDR1 and CDR2 sequences are MNHEY and SMNVEV (reference sequence).

V is TRBV7-2 and J is TRBJ2-1; TRBD2 might be the D (5 bases). Germline assignment: CDR1 SGHTA and CDR2 FQGNSA. The CDR3 is made up of 12 amino acids. V lost 5 bases to trimming and J lost 10 bases, with 12 bases between them. CDR3 nucleotide sequence: TGTGCCAGCAGCCCGGCGAGGAGGGAGCAGTTCTTC. Amino acid sequence: CASSPARREQFF.

This clonotype was observed many times. This chain joins TRBV12-3 or TRBV12-4 and TRBJ2-5; no clear D. V lost 5 bases and J 5 bases, leaving 12 bases between the germline ends. This CDR3 has 13 residues. The CDR3 sequence: CASSMGRGETQYF. The CDR3 DNA sequence: TGTGCCAGCAGTATGGGCCGTGGGGAGACCCAGTACTTC.

This clonotype was found many times. The genes are TRBV28 and TRBJ2-3; D may match TRBD1 or TRBD2 (6 bases each). V was clipped by 5 bases and J by 6 bases, with 15 bases between them. CDR1 and CDR2 from the germline V gene are MDHEN and SYDVKM. This CDR3 has 14 amino acids. The CDR3 DNA reads TGTGCCAGCAGTGTGGGGGGCTCGGTCGATACGCAGTATTTT. Its protein is CASSVGGSVDTQYF.

This clonotype was counted at least ten times. The genes are TRBV9 and TRBJ1-3; 8 positions agree with TRBD1. From germline, CDR1 is SGDLS and CDR2 YYNGEE. V lost 3 bases to trimming and J lost 2 bases; unmatched junction nucleotides: 7. The CDR3 loop spans 16 amino acids. CDR3 nucleotide sequence: TGTGCCAGCAGCGCCGACCCAGGGGGCACTGGAAACACCATATATTTT. Encoded protein: CASSADPGGTGNTIYF. Drawing the rest from reference TRBV9 and TRBJ1-3, the complete variable domain is DSGVTQTPKHLITATGQRVTLRCSPRSGDLSVYWYQQSLDQGLQFLIQYYNGEERAKGNILERFSAQQFPDLHSELNLSSLELGDSALYFCASSADPGGTGNTIYFGEGSWLTVV.

This clonotype was detected ten times or more. This sequence joins TRBV3-1 and TRBJ1-2; D unclear. Germline loops: CDR1 LGHDT, CDR2 YNNKEL (reference sequence). V was pared by 1 base and J by 8 bases, with 11 bases between. The CDR3 is 13 amino acids. CDR3 protein: CASSQAGERGYTF. Here the CDR3 DNA reads TGTGCCAGCAGCCAAGCAGGCGAGAGGGGCTACACCTTC.

This clonotype was seen at least ten times. CDR3 protein: CASSLAGMNTEAFF. CDR3 bases: TGTGCCAGCAGTTTAGCGGGTATGAACACTGAAGCTTTCTTT. V and J are TRBV12-3 or TRBV12-4 and TRBJ1-1; D is uncertain. Trimming stripped 0 bases from V and 0 bases from J, with 5 bases between. This CDR3 contains 14 residues.

This clonotype showed up many times. The chain's CDR3 is CASSHPSDSVINTEAFF. The CDR3 nucleotides read TGTGCCAGCAGCCACCCGTCAGACAGCGTGATTAACACTGAAGCTTTCTTT. This chain connects TRBV7-2 to TRBJ1-1; TRBD1 might be the D (5 bases). The CDR3 is 17 amino acids. Germline CDR1 reads SGHTA; CDR2 reads FQGNSA. V lost 5 bases and J lost 2, with 21 bases in between.

This clonotype was detected many times. The chain's CDR3 is CASSSPRWANYGYTF. In nucleotides, the CDR3 is TGTGCCAGCAGTTCCCCCCGGTGGGCTAACTATGGCTACACCTTC. The chain recombines TRBV6-5 with TRBJ1-2, with D unresolved. The CDR3 has 15 amino acids. V was pared by 4 bases and J by 0 bases, with 12 bases between. Germline lookup yields CDR1 MNHEY and CDR2 SVGAGI.

This clonotype was found many times. CDR3: CASSDSDEETQYF. The CDR3 DNA reads as TGTGCCAGCAGTGACAGCGACGAAGAGACCCAGTACTTC. The rearrangement uses TRBV28 and TRBJ2-5, with D perhaps matching TRBD1 (5 bases). The CDR3 totals 13 residues. CDR1 is MDHEN and CDR2 is SYDVKM in the germline V gene. V shed 5 bases and J shed 3 bases, with 10 bases lying between them. Full variable domain (remainder filled in from reference TRBV28 and TRBJ2-5): DVKVTQSSRYLVKRTGEKVFLECVQDMDHENMFWYRQDPGLGLRLIYFSYDVKMKEKGDIPEGYSVSREKKERFSLILESASTNQTSMYLCASSDSDEETQYFGPGTRLLVL.

This clonotype occurred a few times. An end of the junction differs from the germline gene, which may be a read error. The chain uses TRBV2 and TRBJ2-7; 9 nucleotides match TRBD1. Germline CDR1 is SNHLY and CDR2 is FYNNEI. There are 19 residues in the CDR3. The CDR3 loop reads CTSSIRDRDPFFPPYEQYF. The DNA of the CDR3 is TGTACCAGCAGTATCCGGGACAGGGATCCTTTTTTTCCACCCTACGAGCAGTACTTC.

This clonotype was observed at least ten times. The chain carries TRBV18 and TRBJ2-1; 9 bases are a match to TRBD1. This CDR3 comprises 14 residues. Per germline, CDR1 KGHSH and CDR2 LQKENI. V dropped 5 bases and J dropped 8; count of bases not matched to a gene: 7. Here the CDR3 reads CASSSGTGFDEQFF. The DNA of the CDR3 is TGTGCCAGCTCATCCGGGACAGGGTTCGATGAGCAGTTCTTC.

This clonotype was counted ten times or more. The rearrangement uses TRBV12-3 or TRBV12-4 and TRBJ1-1; D may be TRBD1 (5 bases). V was shortened by 6 bases and J by 0 bases, with 8 bases between the two germline ends. The CDR3 has 13 residues. DNA for the CDR3: TGTGCCAGCAGGCCGGGACTGAACACTGAAGCTTTCTTT. It yields the protein CASRPGLNTEAFF.

The rearrangement links TRBV7-2 to TRBJ1-2; D gene ambiguous. Germline V gene lookup returns CDR1 SGHTA and CDR2 FQGNSA. CDR3 length: 11 residues. With 1 base removed from V and 11 bases from J, the gap between germline ends came to 8 bases. Written as DNA, the CDR3 is TGTGCCAGCAGCTTAGACCTGCTTTACACCTTC. It specifies CASSLDLLYTF.